The 17 T cell receptor beta chains below were found in one sample sequenced in a study of blood T cell repertoires in COVID-19. Measured with immunoSEQ multiplex PCR; TCRdb has only the in-frame clones, and not every one. The repertoire holds 230,000 or so clones, with 84% as singletons. The material sequenced was peripheral blood. These receptors originate from a woman aged 40 to 55 who had recovered from COVID-19.

The gene calls are TRBV10-3 and TRBJ2-3; 14 bases align to TRBD2. The germline V gene encodes CDR1 ENHRY and CDR2 SYGVKD. With 4 bases clipped from V and 0 bases from J, the junction kept 9 bases outside the gene matches. CDR3 length: 19 amino acids. CDR3 in amino acids: CAISGTSGGNNRSTDTQYF. The CDR3 DNA reads as TGTGCCATCAGTGGGACTAGCGGGGGGAATAACCGAAGCACAGATACGCAGTATTTT.

This rearrangement joins TRBV18 to TRBJ2-4; D may be TRBD2 (6 bases). This CDR3 contains 17 residues. Germline values: CDR1 KGHSH, CDR2 LQKENI. V was cut by 1 base and J by 3 bases, with 16 bases left in between. CDR3 region: CASSPQRASLGKNIQYF. Here the CDR3 DNA reads TGTGCCAGCTCACCACAGCGGGCCAGCTTAGGCAAAAACATTCAGTACTTC.

V gene TRBV7-2 combines with J gene TRBJ2-3, with TRBD2 matching over 8 bases. The germline gives CDR1 SGHTA, CDR2 FQGNSA. The CDR3 is 15 residues long. After removal of 0 bases from V and 5 bases from J, the junction contained 4 bases not matched to a gene. The CDR3 coding sequence is TGTGCCAGCAGCTTAGCTAGCGGGGCCGTAGATACGCAGTATTTT. This encodes CASSLASGAVDTQYF. Looking up the rest from reference TRBV7-2 and TRBJ2-3 gives the full variable domain: GAGVSQSPSNKVTEKGKDVELRCDPISGHTALYWYRQSLGQGLEFLIYFQGNSAPDKSGLPSDRFSAERTGGSVSTLTIQRTQQEDSAVYLCASSLASGAVDTQYFGPGTRLTVL.

The chain couples TRBV5-1 to TRBJ2-5; D is undetermined. CDR1 and CDR2 (germline): SGHRS, YFSETQ. The CDR3 is 14 amino acids. Trimming shortened V by 2 bases and J by 3 bases, and 11 bases separated the two germline ends. The CDR3 loop reads CASSLDPKKETQYF. The CDR3 nucleotides are TGCGCCAGCAGCTTAGATCCTAAGAAAGAGACCCAGTACTTC.

This clone occurred a few times. The chain recombines TRBV6-1 with TRBJ1-5; 9 bases agree with TRBD1. Germline values: CDR1 MNHNS, CDR2 SASEGT. Losses at the gene ends were 5 bases for V and 4 bases for J; bases not matched to a gene: 15. The CDR3 is 18 residues long. CDR3 DNA sequence: TGTGCCAGCAGTAAAGGGACAGGGAGTGCGAGGGGTAATCAGCCCCAGCATTTT. Protein: CASSKGTGSARGNQPQHF.

The rearrangement links TRBV4-3 to TRBJ2-7; 10 nucleotides match TRBD1. The ends lost 3 bases at V and 4 bases at J; junction bases unmatched: 3. Germline CDR1 LGHNA, CDR2 YSLEER. There are 14 residues in the CDR3. The CDR3 protein is CASSHAGQGYEQYF. In DNA form, the CDR3 reads TGCGCCAGCAGCCATGCGGGACAGGGGTACGAGCAGTACTTC.

The J gene is TRBJ1-2, the V gene TRBV6-1; 9 bases are a match to TRBD1. The CDR3 is made up of 15 amino acids. V gave up 1 base and J gave up 3 bases; unmatched junction bases: 3. Germline CDR1 and CDR2: MNHNS and SASEGT. CDR3 coding DNA: TGTGCCAGCAGTGAAGAGGGGGACAGGGACTATGGCTACACCTTC. It is translated as CASSEEGDRDYGYTF.

This clone came up once. The V call is TRBV9, the J call TRBJ1-2, with 7 bases matching TRBD1. CDR1 is SGDLS, CDR2 YYNGEE, per germline. V dropped 4 bases and J dropped 6; count of bases not matched to a gene: 6. There are 13 residues in the CDR3. CDR3 DNA: TGTGCCAGCAGCCCGGACAGGTTTGATGGCTACACCTTC. Protein product: CASSPDRFDGYTF.

The chain uses TRBV28 and TRBJ1-6; D ambiguous. The CDR3 is made up of 14 amino acids. The V gene's germline CDR1 is MDHEN and CDR2 SYDVKM. Trimming took 6 bases from V and 4 from J, leaving 10 bases between them. In DNA, the CDR3 is TGTGCCAGCAGACCGACGGGGTATAATTCACCCCTCCACTTT. Protein: CASRPTGYNSPLHF.

V is TRBV5-4 and J is TRBJ1-6; possibly TRBD1 for D (5 bases). V shed 0 bases and J shed 8 bases, with 15 bases lying between them. This CDR3 contains 16 residues. Germline V lookup: CDR1 SGHNT, CDR2 YYREEE (reference sequence). The CDR3 spells CASSLDRSAGDSPLHF. The CDR3 coding sequence is TGTGCCAGCAGCTTGGACAGGTCGGCAGGAGATTCACCCCTCCACTTT.

The V gene is TRBV5-8, the J gene TRBJ1-5; D is undetermined. Trimming left V 0 bases short and J 3 bases short, with 7 bases between. Germline V gives CDR1 SGHTS, CDR2 YDEGEE. The CDR3 sequence is 14 residues long. The CDR3 nucleotides are TGTGCCAGCAGCTTGGGGCAGGTCAATCAGCCCCAGCATTTT. It encodes CASSLGQVNQPQHF.

This chain links TRBV9 with TRBJ2-1, with a weak D call TRBD1 (6 bases). Germline-derived CDR1 and CDR2 are SGDLS and YYNGEE. The CDR3 runs 16 residues. The V and J ends lost 9 bases and 0 bases respectively, with 19 bases between them. CDR3: CATSKGLDSSYNEQFF. The CDR3 coding sequence is TGTGCCACCTCGAAAGGACTGGACAGCTCCTACAATGAGCAGTTCTTC.

V usage is TRBV30 and J usage is TRBJ1-2; possible D gene TRBD1, 5 bases. The V and J ends lost 0 bases and 7 bases respectively, with 12 bases between them. The CDR3 contains 13 residues. CDR1 is GTSNPN, CDR2 SVGIG, per germline (reference sequence). CDR3 nucleotide sequence: TGTGCCTGGAGTGTAGTCCAGGGAGGTGGCTACACCTTC. It is translated as CAWSVVQGGGYTF.

The chain has TRBV5-1 and TRBJ2-5, with D maybe TRBD2 (5 bases). This CDR3 is 15 amino acids long. V lost 4 bases and J lost 1, with 14 bases in between. The germline gives CDR1 SGHRS, CDR2 YFSETQ. The CDR3: CASSGRSSSQETQYF. The CDR3 DNA sequence: TGCGCCAGCAGCGGACGGTCTAGCTCCCAAGAGACCCAGTACTTC.

The chain combines TRBV7-9 with TRBJ1-2; unclear D gene. The germline V gene has CDR1 SEHNR and CDR2 FQNEAQ (reference sequence). The CDR3 has 13 amino acids. Trimming took off 2 bases at V and 4 bases at J, with 8 bases between the two ends. CDR3 in DNA: TGTGCCAGCAGCTTATCCGGGGTCTATGGCTACACCTTC. The encoded protein is CASSLSGVYGYTF. Full variable domain (outside the CDR3, taken from reference TRBV7-9 and TRBJ1-2): DTGVSQNPRHKITKRGQNVTFRCDPISEHNRLYWYRQTLGQGPEFLTYFQNEAQLEKSRLLSDRFSAERPKGSFSTLEIQRTEQGDSAMYLCASSLSGVYGYTFGSGTRLTVV.

The chain combines TRBV7-9 with TRBJ1-2, with TRBD1 matching over 7 bases. V shed 2 bases, J shed 6 bases, and the junction held 12 bases outside the gene matches. The CDR3 loop spans 16 amino acids. Germline V lookup: CDR1 SEHNR, CDR2 FQNEAQ (reference sequence). The CDR3 sequence: CASSLSGGDRVNGYTF. CDR3 nucleotide sequence: TGTGCCAGCAGCTTAAGTGGCGGGGACAGAGTTAATGGCTACACCTTC.

This clone was seen a single time. The chain combines TRBV18 with TRBJ2-3, with D maybe TRBD2 (6 bases). Germline V CDR1 and CDR2: KGHSH, LQKENI. Between the trimmed V and J ends, which lost 4 bases and 0 bases, there was a span of 17 bases. The CDR3 spans 17 residues. In nucleotides, the CDR3 is TGTGCCAGCTCACGGGGGTTTGGGACTGGAAGCACAGATACGCAGTATTTT. This translates into CASSRGFGTGSTDTQYF.